The 23 T cell receptor beta chains presented below share a single source sample, sequenced in a study of T cell responses to AZD1222 COVID-19 vaccine. Produced via immunoSEQ multiplex PCR; TCRdb's table is partial and in-frame only. The repertoire holds 250,000 or so clones, with about 92% as singletons. The input for sequencing was peripheral blood, taken on day 0 of AZD1222 vaccination. The receptors were sampled from an adult in good health.

The chain is built from TRBV9 and TRBJ2-7; 8 bases fit TRBD1. Trimming cost V 6 bases and J 0 bases; bases outside gene matches: 17. Per the germline V gene, CDR1 is SGDLS and CDR2 is YYNGEE. The CDR3 runs to 18 residues. The CDR3 sequence is CASIPNRVRGLFSYEQYF. CDR3 bases: TGTGCCAGCATCCCAAACCGGGTCAGGGGGCTTTTCTCCTACGAGCAGTACTTC.

The chain uses TRBV5-4 and TRBJ2-7, with a weak D call TRBD2 (6 bases). Germline V gene data show CDR1 as SGHNT and CDR2 as YYREEE (reference sequence). The CDR3 extends over 15 amino acids. With 6 bases removed from V and 0 bases from J, the gap between germline ends came to 16 bases. The CDR3 reads CASTGPGTYSYEQYF. The CDR3 coding sequence is TGTGCCAGCACGGGGCCCGGGACTTACTCCTACGAGCAGTACTTC.

This chain uses TRBV18 with TRBJ1-2, with no clear D. The germline V gene has CDR1 KGHSH and CDR2 LQKENI. The CDR3 length is 14 residues. V gave up 2 bases and J gave up 8 bases, with 15 bases separating them. CDR3 sequence: CASSPTREGGGYTF. For the CDR3, the DNA is TGTGCCAGCTCACCAACTAGAGAGGGCGGCGGCTACACCTTC. Variable domain in full (rest from reference TRBV18 and TRBJ1-2): NAGVMQNPRHLVRRRGQEARLRCSPMKGHSHVYWYRQLPEEGLKFMVYLQKENIIDESGMPKERFSAEFPKEGPSILRIQQVVRGDSAAYFCASSPTREGGGYTFGSGTRLTVV.

This chain joins TRBV7-2 and TRBJ2-7; the D call may be TRBD1 or TRBD2 (5 bases each). The V and J ends lost 4 bases and 2 bases respectively, with 12 bases between them. Germline V CDR1 and CDR2: SGHTA, FQGNSA. The CDR3 extends over 14 amino acids. CDR3 DNA sequence: TGTGCCAGCAGCTCGGGGCCCGGGGCCTACGAGCAGTACTTC. It codes for CASSSGPGAYEQYF.

The V call is TRBV6-5, the J call TRBJ2-7, with 11 bases aligning to TRBD2. The CDR3 extends over 15 amino acids. Germline loops: CDR1 MNHEY, CDR2 SVGAGI. The trim removed 5 bases at V and 4 bases at J, leaving 7 bases unmatched. The CDR3 loop is CASSLWGTSGYEQYF. The CDR3 nucleotides are TGTGCCAGCAGTCTATGGGGGACTAGCGGATACGAGCAGTACTTC.

This clone was found once. This chain joins TRBV28 and TRBJ1-6, with D possibly being TRBD1 (5 bases). Germline V gene data show CDR1 as MDHEN and CDR2 as SYDVKM. V lost 6 bases to trimming and J lost 4 bases, with 16 bases between them. There are 16 residues in the CDR3. The CDR3 is CASRKRGDFYNSPLHF. In DNA, the CDR3 is TGTGCCAGCAGAAAACGGGGGGACTTTTATAATTCACCCCTCCACTTT. The full variable domain, rest sourced from reference TRBV28 and TRBJ1-6, is DVKVTQSSRYLVKRTGEKVFLECVQDMDHENMFWYRQDPGLGLRLIYFSYDVKMKEKGDIPEGYSVSREKKERFSLILESASTNQTSMYLCASRKRGDFYNSPLHFGNGTRLTVT.

This chain links TRBV28 with TRBJ2-1; D is perhaps TRBD1 (6 bases). The ends were cut back, 5 bases at V and 7 bases at J, with 21 bases in the middle. The CDR3 loop spans 16 amino acids. The germline gives CDR1 MDHEN, CDR2 SYDVKM. This CDR3 is CASSPRLGGMVNEQFF. DNA of the CDR3: TGTGCCAGCAGTCCCCGTTTAGGGGGAATGGTAAATGAGCAGTTCTTC.

In this sample, this clone turned up once. V usage is TRBV5-8 and J usage is TRBJ1-6; the D is unclear. In germline, CDR1 is SGHTS, CDR2 YDEGEE. The CDR3 loop spans 15 amino acids. Trimming removed 1 base from V and 10 bases from J, with 15 bases in between. The CDR3 nucleotides read TGTGCCAGCAGCTTGCTCCAGAACCTCGTATCACCCCTCCACTTT. Translating it yields CASSLLQNLVSPLHF.

The chain carries TRBV7-9 and TRBJ2-7; 11 nucleotides align to TRBD1. Looked up from germline, CDR1 is SEHNR and CDR2 is FQNEAQ (reference sequence). The J segment lost 3 bases and the V segment lost 5 bases, leaving 3 bases of the junction unmatched. The CDR3 sequence is 14 residues long. Here the CDR3 DNA reads TGTGCCAGCAGCCCCGGGACAGGGGGCTACGAGCAGTACTTC. It specifies CASSPGTGGYEQYF.

This chain connects TRBV7-2 to TRBJ2-7, with unresolved D. Germline V gene sequence: CDR1 SGHTA, CDR2 FQGNSA. This CDR3 has 15 amino acids. Trimming pared 1 base from V and 0 bases from J, leaving 10 bases between. The DNA of the CDR3 is TGTGCCAGCAGCTTAGATCCGTACAGCTCCTACGAGCAGTACTTC. Translation: CASSLDPYSSYEQYF.

The gene calls are TRBV10-3 and TRBJ1-3, with a weak D call TRBD1 (5 bases). Trimming removed 10 bases from V and 0 bases from J, with 10 bases in between. CDR3 length equals 13 residues. The V gene's germline CDR1 is ENHRY and CDR2 SYGVKD. The CDR3 loop reads CATQESSGNTIYF. Here the CDR3 DNA reads TGTGCCACACAGGAGAGCTCTGGAAACACCATATATTTT.

The genes are TRBV5-1 and TRBJ2-7; the match to TRBD2 covers 10 bases. This CDR3 is 16 amino acids long. Looked up from germline, CDR1 is SGHRS and CDR2 is YFSETQ. The J segment lost 3 bases and the V segment lost 0 bases, leaving 6 bases of the junction unmatched. The CDR3 reads CASSLAGVAGGYEQYF. In nucleotides, the CDR3 is TGCGCCAGCAGCTTGGCCGGGGTAGCGGGAGGCTACGAGCAGTACTTC.

V and J are TRBV10-3 and TRBJ1-2; 8 bases are shared with TRBD1. With V trimmed by 3 bases and J by 2 bases, 5 bases remained unmatched. The CDR3 contains 15 residues. The germline V gene has CDR1 ENHRY and CDR2 SYGVKD. Written as DNA, the CDR3 is TGTGCCATCAGTGAAGGGACAGGCCAAAACTATGGCTACACCTTC. It is translated as CAISEGTGQNYGYTF.

The CDR3 here is CASSPSSGAGQPQHF. CDR3 sequence (DNA): TGTGCCAGCAGTCCCTCCTCAGGGGCAGGGCAGCCCCAGCATTTT. The genes are TRBV28 and TRBJ1-5; a weak D match, TRBD1 (6 bases). V was trimmed by 5 bases and J by 7 bases, leaving 18 bases between them. Germline loops: CDR1 MDHEN, CDR2 SYDVKM. The CDR3 totals 15 residues.

The chain uses TRBV2 and TRBJ2-7; TRBD1 matches at 8 bases. Germline V lookup: CDR1 SNHLY, CDR2 FYNNEI. The CDR3 length is 13 residues. V lost 3 bases to trimming and J lost 4 bases; unmatched junction nucleotides: 2. For the CDR3, the DNA is TGTGCCAGCAGTGACGGGACAGGATACGAGCAGTACTTC. Its translation: CASSDGTGYEQYF.

This rearrangement joins TRBV25-1 to TRBJ2-2; 7 positions match TRBD1. With V trimmed by 3 bases and J by 0 bases, 1 base remained unmatched. Germline CDR1 reads MGHDK; CDR2 reads SYGVNS. The CDR3 consists of 15 residues. The CDR3 loop reads CASSDDRANTGELFF. DNA of the CDR3: TGTGCCAGCAGTGACGACAGGGCGAACACCGGGGAGCTGTTTTTT.

The gene calls are TRBV27 and TRBJ2-7; D tentatively reads TRBD1 or TRBD2 (5 bases each). The CDR3 runs 16 residues. CDR1 and CDR2 from the germline V gene are MNHEY and SMNVEV (reference sequence). The ends were cut back, 6 bases at V and 3 bases at J, with 21 bases in the middle. The CDR3 coding sequence is TGTGCCAGCAGGCAGACCTTTGGGGGTGGTGGCTACGAGCAGTACTTC. Amino acid sequence: CASRQTFGGGGYEQYF.

The chain is built from TRBV3-1 (or the pseudogene TRBV3-2) and TRBJ2-3; D may be TRBD1 (6 bases). The CDR3 consists of 15 residues. Trimming removed 1 base from V and 6 bases from J, with 14 bases in between. Germline V gene data show CDR1 as LGHDT and CDR2 as YNNKEL (reference sequence). CDR3 in amino acids: CASSQGLGAGDTQYF. In DNA form, the CDR3 reads TGTGCCAGCAGCCAAGGGTTGGGGGCCGGCGATACGCAGTATTTT.

This sequence joins TRBV2 and TRBJ1-5; tentatively, D is TRBD1 (5 bases). The CDR3 is 15 residues long. CDR1 is SNHLY and CDR2 is FYNNEI in the germline V gene. With 6 bases removed from V and 0 bases from J, the gap between germline ends came to 12 bases. CDR3 residues: CASRPQDYSNQPQHF. The DNA for the CDR3 is TGTGCCAGCAGGCCACAGGATTATAGCAATCAGCCCCAGCATTTT.

The chain is built from TRBV11-1 and TRBJ2-6; D remains unclear. Germline V gives CDR1 SGHAT, CDR2 FQDESV (reference sequence). The CDR3 length is 13 residues. Between the trimmed V and J ends, which lost 3 bases and 3 bases, there was a span of 3 bases. The DNA of the CDR3 is TGTGCCAGCAGCTTTTATGGGGCCAACGTCCTGACTTTC. The encoded protein is CASSFYGANVLTF.

The J gene is TRBJ1-2, the V gene TRBV9; 8 nucleotides align to TRBD1. Germline CDR1 is SGDLS and CDR2 is YYNGEE. V lost 2 bases to trimming and J lost 8 bases; unmatched junction nucleotides: 8. The CDR3 length is 14 residues. The CDR3 DNA follows: TGTGCCAGCAGCGTCGATCAGGGGGCTGGAGGCTACACCTTC. Protein product: CASSVDQGAGGYTF.

This chain joins TRBV20-1 and TRBJ2-7, with TRBD2 matching over 10 bases. The CDR3 consists of 14 residues. V shed 3 bases, J shed 2 bases, and the junction held 4 bases outside the gene matches. CDR1 is DFQATT and CDR2 is SNEGSKA in the germline V gene (reference sequence). CDR3 coding DNA: TGCAGTGCTAGTGCACTAGCGGGAACCTACGAGCAGTACTTC. Translating it yields CSASALAGTYEQYF.

The chain couples TRBV5-1 to TRBJ2-5; D tentatively reads TRBD1 or TRBD2 (6 bases each). Germline CDR1 is SGHRS and CDR2 is YFSETQ. Trimming removed 4 bases from V and 4 bases from J, with 14 bases in between. CDR3 length equals 14 residues. The CDR3 loop is CASSPRGRGETQYF. The CDR3 DNA reads TGCGCCAGCAGCCCCCGGGGGCGAGGAGAGACCCAGTACTTC.